This passage covers 8 T cell receptor beta chains from one sample sequenced in a study of regulatory T cells in long-lasting Graves disease (dated by TCRdb to about 2021). Library preparation used multiplex PCR. The data were produced on an Illumina HiSeq 4000. CDR3 regions were amplified by Arm-PCR with iRepertoire HTBI primers to construct TCR beta libraries. The public reads were run again by TCRdb, first through fastp at Q25 and then through MiXCR, and only productive beta chains were kept. Rows merge per CDR3 protein into single entries with the most common DNA and genes. A total of a few hundred thousand distinct CDR3 sequences appear in this sample, roughly 18% of them only once. 14% of the sample rests with the top ten. Sample time point, as interpreted from the label and publication: newly diagnosed GD, antithyroid drugs for less than 3 months. For both TCR sequencing and RNA sequencing, RNA was extracted from PBMCs using TRIzol.

These sequences were also reported in another study, on T cells in Graves' hyperthyroidism and ophthalmopathy.

The sample here was peripheral blood mononuclear cells (PBMCs), taken at new diagnosis, from a patient treated with antithyroid drugs. The receptors originated from a young woman with Graves disease. Donor details come from another sample of the same person, matched by shared clones.

This clonotype was counted many times. This chain connects TRBV20-1 to TRBJ2-3, with 11 bases aligning to TRBD2. V was clipped by 0 bases and J by 3 bases; unmatched bases: 14. Germline CDR1 and CDR2: DFQATT and SNEGSKA (reference sequence). The CDR3 sequence is 19 residues long. The CDR3 DNA follows: TGCAGTGCTAGAGATGGAGGGCTAGCGGGGGGACCTAAGACAGATACGCAGTATTTT. Amino acids: CSARDGGLAGGPKTDTQYF.

The genes are TRBV27 and TRBJ2-5, with D tentatively TRBD1 or TRBD2 (5 bases each). V lost 6 bases, J lost 4 bases, and 21 bases lay in between. CDR1 is MNHEY and CDR2 is SMNVEV in the germline V gene (reference sequence). There are 16 residues in the CDR3. CDR3 sequence: CASSLSGTDTGETQYF. CDR3 DNA: TGTGCCAGCAGCCTATCCGGGACGGATACGGGAGAGACCCAGTACTTC.

In this sample, this clonotype turned up many times. This chain connects TRBV13 to TRBJ1-4; 7 nucleotides line up with TRBD1. Germline-derived CDR1 and CDR2 are PRHDT and FYEKMQ (reference sequence). The trim removed 2 bases at V and 4 bases at J, leaving 4 bases unmatched. CDR3 length equals 15 residues. The CDR3 nucleotides are TGTGCCAGCAGCTTAAAAGGGGGCCATAATGAAAAACTGTTTTTT. It translates to CASSLKGGHNEKLFF.

This clonotype was seen a single time. Likely a read error: the CDR3 ends without its conserved phenylalanine or tryptophan. The V call is TRBV27, the J call TRBJ1-1; D is uncertain. Germline V gene data show CDR1 as MNHEY and CDR2 as SMNVEV (reference sequence). Trimming took 6 bases from V and 5 from J, leaving 10 bases between them. The CDR3 consists of 12 residues. CDR3 bases: TGTGCCAGCAGCCGGGTGGGGACTGAAGCTTTCTCT. This encodes CASSRVGTEAFS.

This clonotype came up many times. The V gene is TRBV6-1, the J gene TRBJ2-2, with 12 bases aligning to TRBD2. Germline CDR1 MNHNS, CDR2 SASEGT. The CDR3 length is 15 residues. The V and J ends lost 5 bases and 3 bases, in that order; junction bases with no gene match: 1. The CDR3 bases are TGTGCCAGCAGTACTAGCGGGGGGCACACCGGGGAGCTGTTTTTT. Its translation is CASSTSGGHTGELFF.

The chain employs TRBV6-2 or TRBV6-3 and TRBJ2-1, with TRBD2 matching over 10 bases. CDR1 is MNHEY and CDR2 is SVGEGT in the germline V gene. V was clipped by 5 bases and J by 5 bases; unmatched bases: 6. This CDR3 has 15 residues. The CDR3 DNA sequence: TGTGCCAGCAGTAGAGCTAGCGGGAGTAACAATGAGCAGTTCTTC. It translates to CASSRASGSNNEQFF.

This clonotype was recorded many times. Its ends do not fully match the called genes, so a read error is possible. This rearrangement joins TRBV7-2 to TRBJ1-5; possible D gene TRBD1, 5 bases. The CDR3 covers 12 residues. The germline gives CDR1 SGHTA, CDR2 FQGNSA. CDR3 nucleotide sequence: TGTGCCAGCAGCTTAGGCGGGACGGGGGTGAATTTT. This codes for CASSLGGTGVNF.

The chain links TRBV27 to TRBJ2-7; 12 nucleotides line up with TRBD2. J lost 2 bases, V lost 5 bases, and 4 bases had no gene match. Germline CDR1 reads MNHEY; CDR2 reads SMNVEV (reference sequence). CDR3 length equals 15 residues. In DNA form, the CDR3 reads TGTGCCAGCAGTCCTAGGACTAGCGGGGCCTACGAGCAGTACTTC. Protein product: CASSPRTSGAYEQYF.